This T cell receptor (beta chain) was sequenced during a study of blood T cells in healthy people across ages. Study-level points and caveats: No one knew whether donors had CMV, which possibly confounded expanded clonotype changes.

Germline V gives CDR1 SQVTM, CDR2 ANQGSEA. V shed 6 bases and J 7 bases; nucleotides not matched to a gene: 18. This CDR3 contains 16 residues. For the second PCR, which ran for about 7 to 11 cycles, a sample-barcoded 5' primer and a J-beta primer mix were used. TCRdb redid the calling of the 5' RACE reads with MiXCR, one entry per CDR3 protein. Of approximately 1,100,000 distinct CDR3 sequences listed, around 43% were seen once; the top ten hold about 19%. Each donor had ten milliliters of peripheral blood drawn. Concerning this clonotype itself: Its specificity is not known.

The sequence derives from a woman aged 60-75 years in good health. This sequence joins TRBV29-1 and TRBJ2-1; 7 positions match TRBD1. Source material: blood. CDR3 residues: CSVVDREATLGNEQFF. The CDR3 DNA follows: TGCAGCGTCGTCGACAGGGAAGCGACCTTGGGGAATGAGCAGTTCTTC.